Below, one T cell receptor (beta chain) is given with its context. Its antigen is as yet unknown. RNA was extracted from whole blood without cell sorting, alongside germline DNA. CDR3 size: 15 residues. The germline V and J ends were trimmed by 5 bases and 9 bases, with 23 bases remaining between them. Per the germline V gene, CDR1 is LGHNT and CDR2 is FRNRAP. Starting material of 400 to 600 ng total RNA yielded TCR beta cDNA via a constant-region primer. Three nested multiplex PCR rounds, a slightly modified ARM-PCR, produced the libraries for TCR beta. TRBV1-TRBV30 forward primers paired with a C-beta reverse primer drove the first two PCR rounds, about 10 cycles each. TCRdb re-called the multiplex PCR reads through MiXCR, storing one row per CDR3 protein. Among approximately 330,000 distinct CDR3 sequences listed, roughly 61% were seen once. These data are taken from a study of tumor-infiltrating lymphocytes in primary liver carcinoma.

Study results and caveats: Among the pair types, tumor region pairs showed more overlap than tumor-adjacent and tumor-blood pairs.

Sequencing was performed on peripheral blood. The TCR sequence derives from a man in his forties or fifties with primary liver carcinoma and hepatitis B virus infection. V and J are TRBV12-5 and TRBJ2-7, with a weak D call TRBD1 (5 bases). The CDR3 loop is CASGGATGDLRGQYF. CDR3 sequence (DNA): TGTGCTAGTGGTGGGGCCACAGGAGACCTACGAGGGCAGTACTTC.